The rows below give T cell receptor beta chains drawn from one sample of a study of T cells after yellow fever vaccination. TCRdb independently ran MiXCR on the 5' RACE reads; one entry per CDR3 protein. The sample holds around 610,000 distinct CDR3 sequences, about 13% seen once. The material was PBMCs, obtained on the day of the yellow fever booster vaccination. The origin of the receptors is a man aged 25 to 40 who received the YFV17D yellow fever vaccine. Each CDR3 is given with its conserved first and last residue. The D gene is left open where the match is weak. Rows give clone size only sometimes, using once, few, many, or a class for an expanded clone.

D gene	clone size	J gene	V gene	CDR3 protein	CDR3 DNA
TRBD2	.	TRBJ2-1	TRBV27	CASRLRLATYNEQFF	TGTGCCAGCAGACTACGACTAGCCACCTACAATGAGCAGTTCTTC
.	.	TRBJ2-3	TRBV9	CASSLSGYSTDTQYF	TGTGCCAGCAGCCTCTCAGGGTATAGCACAGATACGCAGTATTTT
.	.	TRBJ2-7	TRBV5-5	CASSTEAHSTGEQYF	TGTGCCAGCAGCACGGAGGCCCACTCTACGGGAGAGCAGTACTTC
.	few	TRBJ2-1	TRBV7-9	CASRRSSNSHEQFF	TGTGCCAGCAGGCGGAGCTCTAACTCCCATGAGCAGTTCTTC
.	few	TRBJ1-2	TRBV20-1	CSARDWEGRGYTF	TGCAGTGCTAGAGATTGGGAGGGGCGAGGCTACACCTTC
TRBD2	.	TRBJ2-3	TRBV5-4	CASSLREDPSYKYTQYF	TGTGCCAGCAGCTTGCGGGAGGATCCCTCCTACAAGTATACGCAGTATTTT
TRBD1	few	TRBJ1-2	TRBV4-3	CASSQDWIRGGQGRGGYTF	TGCGCCAGCAGCCAAGATTGGATACGTGGGGGACAGGGTAGAGGCGGCTACACCTTC
TRBD2	few	TRBJ2-7	TRBV20-1	CSAREREGNLYEQYF	TGCAGTGCTAGAGAGAGGGAGGGGAACCTCTACGAGCAGTACTTC
.	.	TRBJ1-2	TRBV14	CASSQAIGGDYGYTF	TGTGCCAGCAGCCAAGCAATTGGAGGGGACTATGGCTACACCTTC
.	few	TRBJ2-1	TRBV5-6	CASSPNRVYNEQFF	TGTGCCAGCAGCCCTAACAGAGTTTACAATGAGCAGTTCTTC
.	.	TRBJ2-7	TRBV11-2	CASSSGGPPYEQYF	TGTGCCAGCAGCTCAGGAGGCCCTCCCTACGAGCAGTACTTC
.	few	TRBJ2-2	TRBV7-3	CASPPYGRDTGELFF	TGTGCCAGCCCCCCCTACGGTCGCGACACCGGGGAGCTGTTTTTT
.	few	TRBJ2-2	TRBV20-1	CSARPGGYTGELFF	TGCAGTGCTAGGCCTGGGGGGTACACCGGGGAGCTGTTTTTT
.	.	TRBJ1-6	TRBV19	CATRVQSSSPLHF	TGTGCCACCCGTGTGCAATCGAGTTCACCCCTCCACTTT
.	few	TRBJ1-1	TRBV12-3/TRBV12-4	CASRTPGATEAFF	TGTGCCAGCAGAACCCCCGGGGCCACTGAAGCTTTCTTT
.	.	TRBJ2-6	TRBV7-9	CASSLGAASGANVLTF	TGTGCCAGCAGCTTGGGGGCAGCCTCTGGGGCCAACGTCCTGACTTTC
TRBD2	.	TRBJ2-7	TRBV27	CASSLSSSGRVYDEQYF	TGTGCCAGCAGTTTATCGTCTAGCGGGAGGGTATACGACGAGCAGTACTTC
TRBD2	few	TRBJ2-5	TRBV5-1	CASRLAGRVSETQYF	TGCGCCAGCAGACTAGCGGGAAGGGTGTCGGAGACCCAGTACTTC
.	.	TRBJ2-2	TRBV5-1	CASLGGGSGTGELFF	TGCGCCAGCTTAGGTGGGGGAAGCGGCACCGGGGAGCTGTTTTTT
TRBD2	once	TRBJ2-4	TRBV28	CASSPPTLAGALPSKLAKNIQYF	TGTGCCAGCAGTCCACCTACCCTAGCGGGAGCCCTCCCTTCGAAACTAGCCAAAAACATTCAGTACTTC
TRBD1	many	TRBJ1-1	TRBV29-1	CSVGQGGTEAFF	TGCAGCGTGGGACAGGGGGGGACTGAAGCTTTCTTT
TRBD1	few	TRBJ2-1	TRBV7-3	CASSLIAGTGSNEQFF	TGTGCCAGCAGCTTAATCGCCGGGACAGGTAGCAATGAGCAGTTCTTC
.	.	TRBJ2-7	TRBV5-6	CASSLEGETYEQYF	TGTGCCAGCAGCTTGGAGGGGGAAACCTACGAGCAGTACTTC
TRBD2	.	TRBJ2-5	TRBV7-8	CASSFTIAGGETQYF	TGTGCCAGCAGCTTTACCATAGCGGGAGGAGAGACCCAGTACTTC
.	few	TRBJ2-1	TRBV19	CASNQRGAVYNEQFF	TGTGCCAGTAACCAGAGGGGGGCGGTCTACAATGAGCAGTTCTTC
.	.	TRBJ2-5	TRBV7-2	CASSLGAGIRETQYF	TGTGCCAGCAGCTTGGGGGCGGGGATACGAGAGACCCAGTACTTC
.	few	TRBJ2-2	TRBV10-3	CAVRTSGAGELFF	TGTGCCGTCCGCACCTCGGGGGCCGGGGAGCTGTTTTTT
.	.	TRBJ2-7	TRBV10-2	CASREGLEQYF	TGCGCCAGCAGGGAGGGACTGGAGCAGTACTTC
TRBD1	few	TRBJ2-1	TRBV27	CASAGTAQLGQFF	TGTGCCAGCGCCGGGACAGCCCAACTCGGGCAGTTCTTC
TRBD1	.	TRBJ1-2	TRBV29-1	CSVGGGERYGYTF	TGCAGCGTAGGAGGGGGCGAACGGTATGGCTACACCTTC
.	few	TRBJ1-1	TRBV28	CASSLQDSQGDTEAFF	TGTGCCAGCAGTTTACAGGACTCCCAAGGGGACACTGAAGCTTTCTTT
TRBD1	.	TRBJ2-7	TRBV20-1	CSARGSGTVGYEQYF	TGCAGTGCTAGGGGATCCGGGACAGTGGGCTACGAGCAGTACTTC
.	few	TRBJ1-5	TRBV4-3	CASSQTRGGRGSNQPQHF	TGCGCCAGCAGCCAGACCCGAGGAGGCAGGGGTAGCAATCAGCCCCAGCATTTT
TRBD2	.	TRBJ2-7	TRBV5-1	CASSRSNLAGEFYEQYF	TGCGCCAGCAGCCGCTCTAATCTAGCGGGAGAGTTCTACGAGCAGTACTTC
.	few	TRBJ2-5	TRBV5-6	CASSLLSGGNQYF	TGTGCCAGCAGCTTGTTATCTGGGGGTAACCAGTACTTC
TRBD1	many	TRBJ2-5	TRBV29-1	CSVVRGQETQYF	TGCAGCGTTGTCAGGGGGCAAGAGACCCAGTACTTC
.	.	TRBJ1-1	TRBV5-8	CASSFLNVEAFF	TGTGCCAGCAGCTTTCTTAATGTGGAAGCTTTCTTT
.	few	TRBJ2-5	TRBV5-1	CASSSAPRTGETQYF	TGCGCCAGCAGCTCCGCTCCCAGAACAGGGGAGACCCAGTACTTC
.	few	TRBJ2-1	TRBV29-1	CSGYDGDRPQFF	TGCAGCGGCTATGACGGTGACAGACCCCAGTTCTTC
.	few	TRBJ2-1	TRBV7-9	CASSLNAPGEFF	TGTGCCAGCAGCTTGAACGCCCCCGGGGAGTTCTTC
.	few	TRBJ2-6	TRBV5-5	CASSFSQRTVSGANVLTF	TGTGCCAGCAGCTTTAGTCAAAGGACAGTCTCTGGGGCCAACGTCCTGACTTTC
TRBD1	few	TRBJ2-7	TRBV29-1	CSVEDRGTGGDEQYF	TGCAGCGTTGAAGATCGGGGGACAGGTGGGGACGAGCAGTACTTC
TRBD2	.	TRBJ2-7	TRBV11-2	CASSPTPGLAPSSYEQYF	TGTGCCAGCAGCCCGACACCGGGACTAGCGCCCAGCTCCTACGAGCAGTACTTC
TRBD1	.	TRBJ1-1	TRBV7-2	CASSLDRGPTEAFF	TGTGCCAGCAGCTTAGACAGGGGTCCCACTGAAGCTTTCTTT
TRBD2	.	TRBJ2-1	TRBV24-1	CATSDSREGWNNEQFF	TGTGCCACCAGTGATTCGCGGGAGGGTTGGAACAATGAGCAGTTCTTC
.	.	TRBJ1-3	TRBV12-3/TRBV12-4	CASSPGPLDTIYF	TGTGCCAGCAGCCCGGGACCCCTGGACACCATATATTTT
TRBD2	.	TRBJ2-2	TRBV5-4	CASSWRGTSAGELFF	TGTGCCAGCAGCTGGCGAGGAACTAGCGCCGGGGAGCTGTTTTTT
.	.	TRBJ2-3	TRBV5-4	CASSLSSAPNTQYF	TGTGCCAGCAGCTTGTCCAGCGCCCCTAATACGCAGTATTTT
.	few	TRBJ2-5	TRBV7-2	CASSTYSGAVETQYF	TGTGCCAGCAGTACCTATTCGGGGGCGGTTGAGACCCAGTACTTC
.	.	TRBJ2-3	TRBV9	CASSVAGVVTDTQYF	TGTGCCAGCAGCGTAGCTGGGGTAGTCACAGATACGCAGTATTTT
TRBD1	many	TRBJ2-2	TRBV2	CASSEIDRGPGELFF	TGTGCCAGCAGTGAAATTGACAGGGGGCCCGGGGAGCTGTTTTTT
.	.	TRBJ1-2	TRBV29-1	CSTDIRITAGYTF	TGCAGCACGGATATCCGGATAACGGCCGGCTACACCTTC
TRBD2	.	TRBJ2-2	TRBV10-3	CAIRQLAEGELFF	TGTGCCATCAGGCAACTAGCGGAGGGGGAGCTGTTTTTT
TRBD1	few	TRBJ2-7	TRBV10-3	CAISPQMDRGGYEQYF	TGTGCCATCAGCCCCCAAATGGACAGGGGAGGATACGAGCAGTACTTC
TRBD1	many	TRBJ1-5	TRBV7-2	CASSLVGAGGSNQPQHF	TGTGCCAGCAGCTTAGTAGGGGCAGGGGGCAGCAATCAGCCCCAGCATTTT
TRBD1	.	TRBJ2-3	TRBV29-1	CSAEGGGASPDTQYF	TGCAGCGCCGAAGGGGGCGGTGCGAGTCCAGATACGCAGTATTTT